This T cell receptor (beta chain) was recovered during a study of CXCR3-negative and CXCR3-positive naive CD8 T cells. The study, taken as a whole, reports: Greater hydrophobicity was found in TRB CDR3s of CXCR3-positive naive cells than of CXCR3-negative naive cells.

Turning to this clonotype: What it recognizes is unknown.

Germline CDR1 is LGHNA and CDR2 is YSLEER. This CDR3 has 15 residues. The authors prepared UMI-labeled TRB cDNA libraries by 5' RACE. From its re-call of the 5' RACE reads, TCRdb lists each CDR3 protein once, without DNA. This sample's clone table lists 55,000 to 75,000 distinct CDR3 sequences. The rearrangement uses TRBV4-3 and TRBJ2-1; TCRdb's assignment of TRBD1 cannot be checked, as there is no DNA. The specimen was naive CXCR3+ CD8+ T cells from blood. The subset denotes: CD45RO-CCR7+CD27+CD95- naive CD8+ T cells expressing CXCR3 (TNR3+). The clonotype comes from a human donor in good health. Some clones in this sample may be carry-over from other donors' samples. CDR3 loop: CASSQGTGRGNEQFF.